These 14 T cell receptor beta chains share one sample of origin, sequenced in a study of STAT5B mutations in CD4+ large granular lymphocyte leukemia. Data came from immunoSEQ multiplex PCR; TCRdb stores just in-frame clones and leaves some out. The data contain 20,000 to 25,000 clones, roughly 75% of them singletons. The sequencing input was CD4+ T cells from blood buffy coats. These receptors were obtained from a human donor in good health.

The chain uses TRBV11-3 and TRBJ2-3, with TRBD2 matching 9 bases. The CDR3 has 15 amino acids. J was trimmed by 2 bases and V by 5 bases; bases with no gene match: 5. Germline CDR1 is SGHNT and CDR2 is YENEEA. CDR3 sequence (DNA): TGTGCCAGCAGCCCTCCGGGACTAGCCACAGATACGCAGTATTTT. It is translated as CASSPPGLATDTQYF.

The V and J genes are TRBV21-1 and TRBJ2-3. TRBV21-1 constitutes a pseudogene. The CDR3 is 17 residues long. This CDR3 is CASSPKIGWGIWDTQYF. The DNA for the CDR3 is TGTGCCAGCAGCCCAAAAATAGGGTGGGGAATATGGGATACGCAGTATTTT.

This chain uses TRBV6-5 with TRBJ2-1; TRBD1 agrees at 8 bases. The V and J ends lost 10 bases and 4 bases, in that order; junction bases with no gene match: 9. From germline, CDR1 is MNHEY and CDR2 SVGAGI. This CDR3 region has 14 residues. The CDR3 DNA sequence: TGTGCCACCACCCAGGGGGCACGGTACAATGAGCAGTTCTTC. Protein sequence: CATTQGARYNEQFF.

The rearrangement joins TRBV5-1 to TRBJ2-5; D might be TRBD1 (6 bases). Trimming removed 0 bases at V and 4 bases at J, with 16 bases between. CDR3 length equals 16 residues. Germline V gene sequence: CDR1 SGHRS, CDR2 YFSETQ. The CDR3 spells CASSLVLGAVGETQYF. For the CDR3, the DNA is TGCGCCAGCAGCTTGGTACTGGGGGCAGTGGGAGAGACCCAGTACTTC.

This chain uses TRBV28 with TRBJ2-5; 8 positions match TRBD1. The DNA matches TRBJ2-7 better at its end, which makes the J call doubtful. This CDR3 is built from 15 residues. Germline V gene lookup returns CDR1 MDHEN and CDR2 SYDVKM. The CDR3 protein is CASIPWGQAAYEQYF. The CDR3 DNA follows: TGTGCCAGCATCCCTTGGGGACAGGCCGCCTACGAGCAGTACTTC.

The chain carries TRBV30 and TRBJ1-5; D not resolved. With 0 bases removed from V and 6 bases from J, the gap between germline ends came to 6 bases. The CDR3 consists of 12 residues. Germline V CDR1 and CDR2: GTSNPN, SVGIG (reference sequence). CDR3 nucleotide sequence: TGTGCCTGGAGTGTTGAGGGTCAGCCCCAGCATTTT. It yields the protein CAWSVEGQPQHF.

The CDR3 nucleotides read TGTGCCAGCTCTCAGAACTATGGCTACACCTTC. Its protein is CASSQNYGYTF. The V call is TRBV28, the J call TRBJ1-2; D unresolved. V was cut by 8 bases and J by 2 bases, with 6 bases left in between. The CDR3 extends over 11 amino acids. CDR1 is MDHEN, CDR2 SYDVKM, per germline.

This chain joins TRBV10-3 and TRBJ2-5, with TRBD2 matching over 10 bases. Germline lookup yields CDR1 ENHRY and CDR2 SYGVKD. With V trimmed by 0 bases and J by 2 bases, 6 bases remained unmatched. This CDR3 is 17 amino acids long. The CDR3 spells CAISESRATSGQETQYF. The DNA for the CDR3 is TGTGCCATCAGTGAGTCTCGGGCGACTAGCGGGCAAGAGACCCAGTACTTC.

This chain links TRBV11-2 with TRBJ2-7; 7 nucleotides line up with TRBD2. Germline lookup yields CDR1 SGHAT and CDR2 FQNNGV. V was pared by 2 bases and J by 0 bases, with 4 bases of the junction left unmatched. This CDR3 region has 15 residues. The CDR3 sequence: CASSLTGRNSYEQYF. The CDR3 region has the DNA TGTGCCAGCAGCTTAACCGGGAGGAACTCCTACGAGCAGTACTTC.

The chain uses TRBV19 and TRBJ2-4, with TRBD2 identical over 7 bases. Germline CDR1 LNHDA, CDR2 SQIVND (reference sequence). J lost 9 bases, V lost 3 bases, and 2 bases had no gene match. CDR3 length equals 12 residues. The CDR3 bases are TGTGCCAGTAGTATGGGGGGGACCATTCAGTACTTC. Residues: CASSMGGTIQYF.

The rearrangement uses TRBV7-2 and TRBJ2-2; 11 bases fit TRBD2. Germline loops: CDR1 SGHTA, CDR2 FQGNSA. The V and J ends lost 5 bases and 6 bases, in that order; junction bases with no gene match: 8. The CDR3 totals 16 residues. The CDR3 loop reads CASSPLAGVTPGELFF. In nucleotides, the CDR3 is TGTGCCAGCAGCCCACTAGCGGGAGTAACCCCCGGGGAGCTGTTTTTT.

This rearrangement joins TRBV11-3 to TRBJ2-3; 8 nucleotides match TRBD2. Germline CDR1 is SGHNT and CDR2 is YENEEA. The CDR3 consists of 13 residues. After removal of 6 bases from V and 5 bases from J, the junction contained 4 bases not matched to a gene. The CDR3 DNA reads TGTGCCAGCAGGGCGGGAGGTTTAGATACGCAGTATTTT. It translates to CASRAGGLDTQYF.

The chain couples TRBV6-5 to TRBJ1-6; no definite D call. With 0 bases removed from V and 7 bases from J, the gap between germline ends came to 7 bases. CDR1 is MNHEY and CDR2 is SVGAGI in the germline V gene. This CDR3 comprises 14 residues. CDR3 protein: CASSYSNGNSPLHF. In nucleotides, the CDR3 is TGTGCCAGCAGTTACTCGAACGGGAATTCACCCCTCCACTTT.

V gene TRBV11-3 combines with J gene TRBJ2-6; 7 bases line up with TRBD2. Germline CDR1 SGHNT, CDR2 YENEEA. The junction had 5 bases not matched to a gene; V was cut back by 3 bases and J by 0 bases. The CDR3 extends over 17 amino acids. The CDR3 is CASSLGGVDSGANVLTF. In DNA form, the CDR3 reads TGTGCCAGCAGCTTGGGGGGGGTGGACTCTGGGGCCAACGTCCTGACTTTC.